This passage covers 11 T cell receptor beta chains from one sample sequenced in a study of CD8 T cells in Susac syndrome. RNA totalling about 0.45 to 1 ug underwent reverse transcription with random hexamers. TCRdb itself ran the immunoSEQ multiplex PCR reads through MiXCR, one entry per CDR3 protein. Here the sample spans under 200,000 distinct CDR3 sequences, roughly 94% being singletons. The source material was CD4+ T cells from PBMCs. Every receptor here comes from a human donor with Susac syndrome.

The rearrangement uses TRBV19 and TRBJ1-1; 8 bases are shared with TRBD1. J lost 5 bases, V lost 10 bases, and 9 bases had no gene match. The CDR3 is 13 residues long. From germline, CDR1 is LNHDA and CDR2 SQIVND (reference sequence). CDR3 DNA: TGTGCCACTTCGGACAGGGAGCGTACTGAAGCTTTCTTT. Translating it yields CATSDRERTEAFF.

The chain's CDR3 is CASSHGQGRPDTQYF. The CDR3 nucleotides read TGCGCCAGCAGCCACGGGCAGGGTCGGCCAGATACGCAGTATTTT. The rearrangement links TRBV4-3 to TRBJ2-3, with TRBD1 as a possible D gene (5 bases). This CDR3 spans 15 amino acids. Germline-derived CDR1 and CDR2 are LGHNA and YSLEER. V lost 3 bases and J lost 4, with 14 bases in between.

The count of this clonotype is one. The chain is built from TRBV5-1 and TRBJ1-2; no firm D call. V was trimmed by 4 bases and J by 0 bases, leaving 16 bases between them. Germline-derived CDR1 and CDR2 are SGHRS and YFSETQ. The CDR3 runs 16 residues. This CDR3 reads CASSLSSPPANYGYTF. The CDR3 DNA reads TGCGCCAGCAGCCTGTCCTCACCCCCTGCTAACTATGGCTACACCTTC.

The chain carries TRBV5-6 and TRBJ2-7; no firm D call. The CDR3 consists of 14 residues. CDR1 and CDR2 (germline): SGHDT, YYEEEE. V was shortened by 0 bases and J by 2 bases, with 9 bases between the two germline ends. In DNA, the CDR3 is TGTGCCAGCAGCTTGGCCCTCGGAACCTACGAGCAGTACTTC. It specifies CASSLALGTYEQYF.

The rearrangement joins TRBV18 to TRBJ2-3; D remains ambiguous. Germline loops: CDR1 KGHSH, CDR2 LQKENI. Trimming stripped 4 bases from V and 0 bases from J, with 8 bases between. The CDR3 covers 14 residues. CDR3 protein: CASSQSTSTDTQYF. The CDR3 DNA follows: TGTGCCAGCTCACAGTCCACTAGCACAGATACGCAGTATTTT.

V usage is TRBV5-4 and J usage is TRBJ2-7; 13 nucleotides match TRBD2. Germline CDR1 is SGHNT and CDR2 is YYREEE (reference sequence). This CDR3 contains 15 residues. V trimming: 5 bases; J trimming: 7 bases; junction bases outside the gene matches: 9. Written as DNA, the CDR3 is TGTGCCAGCAGGCCCGGGACTAGCGGGGCTCTGGAGCAGTACTTC. Translated: CASRPGTSGALEQYF.

This chain uses TRBV12-3 or TRBV12-4 with TRBJ2-7, with a possible D match to TRBD1 (6 bases). V lost 4 bases and J lost 3, with 16 bases in between. There are 15 residues in the CDR3. The CDR3 loop is CASSSQGQGGYEQYF. CDR3 DNA: TGTGCCAGCAGTTCTCAGGGGCAGGGCGGCTACGAGCAGTACTTC.

The gene calls are TRBV7-8 and TRBJ1-2; 8 positions agree with TRBD1. The CDR3 has 18 amino acids. Germline V gives CDR1 SGHVS, CDR2 FQNEAQ. With 2 bases clipped from V and 0 bases from J, the junction kept 11 bases outside the gene matches. CDR3 DNA: TGTGCCAGCAGCTTATCCAACCGACAGGGGCCAGCTAACTATGGCTACACCTTC. Residues: CASSLSNRQGPANYGYTF.

This chain uses TRBV24-1 with TRBJ1-5; D unresolved. Germline assignment: CDR1 KGHDR and CDR2 SFDVKD. CDR3 length: 16 residues. V was pared by 4 bases and J by 5 bases, with 17 bases between. CDR3 region: CATSDPRPPKDQPQHF. CDR3 coding DNA: TGTGCCACCAGTGACCCTCGACCACCCAAAGATCAGCCCCAGCATTTT.

The chain recombines TRBV13 with TRBJ2-3; 7 bases map to TRBD2. Losses at the gene ends were 5 bases for V and 2 bases for J; bases not matched to a gene: 10. The V gene's germline CDR1 is PRHDT and CDR2 FYEKMQ (reference sequence). There are 16 residues in the CDR3. This chain's CDR3 is CASSAPTSEVTDTQYF. CDR3 bases: TGTGCCAGCAGCGCCCCCACTAGCGAGGTCACAGATACGCAGTATTTT.

The CDR3: CASSYAAGMSTDTQYF. DNA for the CDR3: TGTGCCAGCAGTTACGCGGCAGGGATGAGCACAGATACGCAGTATTTT. The V call is TRBV6-6, the J call TRBJ2-3, with a tentative D call TRBD1 (5 bases). The CDR3 loop spans 16 amino acids. Looked up from germline, CDR1 is MNHNY and CDR2 is SVGAGI (reference sequence). Trimming shortened V by 2 bases and J by 0 bases, and 12 bases separated the two germline ends.